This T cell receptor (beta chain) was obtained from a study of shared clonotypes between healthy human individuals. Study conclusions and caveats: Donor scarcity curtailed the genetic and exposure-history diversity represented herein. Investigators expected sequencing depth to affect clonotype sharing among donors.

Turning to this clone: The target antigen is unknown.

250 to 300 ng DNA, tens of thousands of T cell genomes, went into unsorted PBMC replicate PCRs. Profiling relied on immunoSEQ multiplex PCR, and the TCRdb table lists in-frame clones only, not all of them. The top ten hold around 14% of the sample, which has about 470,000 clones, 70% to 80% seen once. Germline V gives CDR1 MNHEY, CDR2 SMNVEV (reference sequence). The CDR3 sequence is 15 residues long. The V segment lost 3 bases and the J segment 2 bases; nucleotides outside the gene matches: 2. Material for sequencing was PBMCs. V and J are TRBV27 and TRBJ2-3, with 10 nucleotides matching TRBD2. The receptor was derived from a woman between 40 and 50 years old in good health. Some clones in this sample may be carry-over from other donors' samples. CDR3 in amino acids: CASSFGLAVTDTQYF. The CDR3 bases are TGTGCCAGCAGTTTCGGACTAGCGGTCACAGATACGCAGTATTTT.